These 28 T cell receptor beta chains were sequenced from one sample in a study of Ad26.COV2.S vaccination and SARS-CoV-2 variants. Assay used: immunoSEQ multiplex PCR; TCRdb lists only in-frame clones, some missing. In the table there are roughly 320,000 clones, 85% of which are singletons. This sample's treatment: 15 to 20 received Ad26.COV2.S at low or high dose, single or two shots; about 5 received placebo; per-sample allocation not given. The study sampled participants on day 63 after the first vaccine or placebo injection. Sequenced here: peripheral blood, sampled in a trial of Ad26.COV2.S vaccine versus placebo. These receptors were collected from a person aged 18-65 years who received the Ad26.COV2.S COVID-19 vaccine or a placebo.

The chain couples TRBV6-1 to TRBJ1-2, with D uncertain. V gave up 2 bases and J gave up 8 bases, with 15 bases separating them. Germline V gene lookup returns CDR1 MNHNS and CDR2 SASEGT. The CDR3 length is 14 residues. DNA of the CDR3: TGTGCCAGCAGTGAAACAGCGGGTACCCCCGGCTACACCTTC. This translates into CASSETAGTPGYTF.

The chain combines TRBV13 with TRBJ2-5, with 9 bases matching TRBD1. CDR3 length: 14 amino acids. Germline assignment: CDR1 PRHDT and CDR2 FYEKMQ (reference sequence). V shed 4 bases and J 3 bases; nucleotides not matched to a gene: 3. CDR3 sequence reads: CASSSRTGEETQYF. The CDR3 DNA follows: TGTGCCAGCAGCTCCCGGACAGGGGAAGAGACCCAGTACTTC.

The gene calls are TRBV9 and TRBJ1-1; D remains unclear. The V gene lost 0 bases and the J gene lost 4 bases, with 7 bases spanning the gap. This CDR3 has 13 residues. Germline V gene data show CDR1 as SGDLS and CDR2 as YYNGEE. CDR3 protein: CASSVAVFTEAFF. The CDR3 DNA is TGTGCCAGCAGCGTAGCGGTGTTCACTGAAGCTTTCTTT.

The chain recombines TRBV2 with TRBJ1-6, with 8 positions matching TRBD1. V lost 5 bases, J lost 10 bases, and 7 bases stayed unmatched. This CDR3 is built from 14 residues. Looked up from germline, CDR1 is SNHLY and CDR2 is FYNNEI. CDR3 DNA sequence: TGTGCCAGCAGTCCGACAGGGGAGAGCTCACCCCTCCACTTT. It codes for CASSPTGESSPLHF.

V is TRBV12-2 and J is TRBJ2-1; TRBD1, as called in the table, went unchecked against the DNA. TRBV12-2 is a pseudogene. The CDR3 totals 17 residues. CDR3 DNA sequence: TGTGCAAGTCGCCCCAAGGACAGGGAATCTAGGTGGCATGAGCAGTTCTTC. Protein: CASRPKDRESRWHEQFF.

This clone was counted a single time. The CDR3: CASRDGTSGSTDTQYF. In DNA form, the CDR3 reads TGTGCCAGCAGGGATGGGACTAGCGGGAGCACAGATACGCAGTATTTT. This sequence joins TRBV6-6 and TRBJ2-3; 12 bases are shared with TRBD2. The germline gives CDR1 MNHNY, CDR2 SVGAGI (reference sequence). V lost 6 bases to trimming and J lost 0 bases; unmatched junction nucleotides: 4. The CDR3 is 16 amino acids.

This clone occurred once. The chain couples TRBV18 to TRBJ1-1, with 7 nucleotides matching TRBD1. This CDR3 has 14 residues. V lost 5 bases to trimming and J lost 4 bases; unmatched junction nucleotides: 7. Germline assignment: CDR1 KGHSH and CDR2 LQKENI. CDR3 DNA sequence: TGTGCCAGCTCATATGACAGGGCATCCACTGAAGCTTTCTTT. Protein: CASSYDRASTEAFF.

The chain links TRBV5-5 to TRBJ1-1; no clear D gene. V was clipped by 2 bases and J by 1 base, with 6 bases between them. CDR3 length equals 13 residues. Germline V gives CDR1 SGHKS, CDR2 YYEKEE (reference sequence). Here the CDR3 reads CASSFNRNTEAFF. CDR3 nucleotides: TGTGCCAGCAGCTTCAACAGGAACACTGAAGCTTTCTTT. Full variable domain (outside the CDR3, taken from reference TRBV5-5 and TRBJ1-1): DAGVTQSPTHLIKTRGQQVTLRCSPISGHKSVSWYQQVLGQGPQFIFQYYEKEERGRGNFPDRFSARQFPNYSSELNVNALLLGDSALYLCASSFNRNTEAFFGQGTRLTVV.

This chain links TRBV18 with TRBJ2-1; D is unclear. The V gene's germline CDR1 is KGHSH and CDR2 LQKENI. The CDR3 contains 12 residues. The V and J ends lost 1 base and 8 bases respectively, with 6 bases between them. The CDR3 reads CASSPRIDEQFF. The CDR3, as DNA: TGTGCCAGCTCACCACGGATCGATGAGCAGTTCTTC.

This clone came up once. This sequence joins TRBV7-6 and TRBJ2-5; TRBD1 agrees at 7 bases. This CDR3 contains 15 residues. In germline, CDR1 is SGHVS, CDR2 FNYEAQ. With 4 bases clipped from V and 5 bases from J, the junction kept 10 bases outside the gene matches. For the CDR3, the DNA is TGTGCCAGCAGCTATGCCCGACAGGGCTGGGAGACCCAGTACTTC. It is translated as CASSYARQGWETQYF. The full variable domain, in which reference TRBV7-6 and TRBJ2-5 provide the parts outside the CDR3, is GAGVSQSPRYKVTKRGQDVALRCDPISGHVSLYWYRQALGQGPEFLTYFNYEAQQDKSGLPNDRFSAERPEGSISTLTIQRTEQRDSAMYRCASSYARQGWETQYFGPGTRLLVL.

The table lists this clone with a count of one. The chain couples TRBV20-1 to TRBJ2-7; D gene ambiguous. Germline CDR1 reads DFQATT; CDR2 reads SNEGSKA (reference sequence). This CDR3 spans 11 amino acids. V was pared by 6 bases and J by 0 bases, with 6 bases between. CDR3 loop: CSASLSYEQYF. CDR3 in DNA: TGCAGTGCAAGCCTCTCCTACGAGCAGTACTTC.

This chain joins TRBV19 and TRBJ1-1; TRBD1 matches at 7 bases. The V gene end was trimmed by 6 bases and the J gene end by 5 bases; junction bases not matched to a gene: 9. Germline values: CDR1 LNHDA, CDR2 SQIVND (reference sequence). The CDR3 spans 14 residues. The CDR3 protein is CASSFRDRITEAFF. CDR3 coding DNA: TGTGCCAGTAGCTTCCGGGACAGAATAACTGAAGCTTTCTTT. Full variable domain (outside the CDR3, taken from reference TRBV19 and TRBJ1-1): DGGITQSPKYLFRKEGQNVTLSCEQNLNHDAMYWYRQDPGQGLRLIYYSQIVNDFQKGDIAEGYSVSREKKESFPLTVTSAQKNPTAFYLCASSFRDRITEAFFGQGTRLTVV.

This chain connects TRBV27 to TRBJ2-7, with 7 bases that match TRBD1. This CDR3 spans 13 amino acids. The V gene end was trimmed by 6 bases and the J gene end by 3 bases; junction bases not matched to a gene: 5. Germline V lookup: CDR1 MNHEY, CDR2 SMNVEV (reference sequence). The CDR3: CASRRQGFYEQYF. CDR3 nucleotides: TGTGCCAGCAGGAGACAGGGATTCTACGAGCAGTACTTC.

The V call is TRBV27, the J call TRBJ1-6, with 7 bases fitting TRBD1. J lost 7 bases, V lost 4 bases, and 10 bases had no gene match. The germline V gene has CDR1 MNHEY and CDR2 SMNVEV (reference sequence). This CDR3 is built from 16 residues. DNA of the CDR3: TGTGCCAGCAGTTACCAACCGGGACAGAGAAATTCACCCCTCCACTTT. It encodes CASSYQPGQRNSPLHF.

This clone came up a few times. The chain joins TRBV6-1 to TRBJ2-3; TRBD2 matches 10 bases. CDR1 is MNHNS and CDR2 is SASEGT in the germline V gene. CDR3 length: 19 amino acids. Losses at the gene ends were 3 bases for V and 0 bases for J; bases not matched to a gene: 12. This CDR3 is CASSDGRVAGGRSTDTQYF. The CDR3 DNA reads TGTGCCAGCAGTGACGGCCGGGTAGCGGGGGGACGAAGCACAGATACGCAGTATTTT.

In DNA, the CDR3 is TGTGCCAGCCGCTCCTGGGGCGAGACCTCCTACGAGCAGTACTTC. This sequence encodes CASRSWGETSYEQYF. The chain couples TRBV19 to TRBJ2-7, with TRBD1 as a possible D gene (5 bases). Germline V gives CDR1 LNHDA, CDR2 SQIVND (reference sequence). V was shortened by 9 bases and J by 0 bases, with 18 bases between the two germline ends. The CDR3 contains 15 residues.

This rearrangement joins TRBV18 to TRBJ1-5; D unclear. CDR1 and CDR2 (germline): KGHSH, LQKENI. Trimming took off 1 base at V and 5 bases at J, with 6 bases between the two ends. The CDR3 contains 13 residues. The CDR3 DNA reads TGTGCCAGCTCACCACGGAGGGATCAGCCCCAGCATTTT. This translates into CASSPRRDQPQHF.

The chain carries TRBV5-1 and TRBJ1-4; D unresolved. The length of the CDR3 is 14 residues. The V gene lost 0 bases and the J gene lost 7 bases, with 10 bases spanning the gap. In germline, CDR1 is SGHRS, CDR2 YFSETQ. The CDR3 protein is CASSLVGVSEKLFF. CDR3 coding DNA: TGCGCCAGCAGCTTGGTGGGCGTGAGTGAAAAACTGTTTTTT.

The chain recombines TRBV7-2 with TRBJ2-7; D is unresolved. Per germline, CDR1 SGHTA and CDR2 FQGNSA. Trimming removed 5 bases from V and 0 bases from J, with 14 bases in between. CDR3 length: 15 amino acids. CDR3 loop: CASSIRAQSSYEQYF. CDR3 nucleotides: TGTGCCAGCAGCATCCGGGCTCAGAGCTCCTACGAGCAGTACTTC.

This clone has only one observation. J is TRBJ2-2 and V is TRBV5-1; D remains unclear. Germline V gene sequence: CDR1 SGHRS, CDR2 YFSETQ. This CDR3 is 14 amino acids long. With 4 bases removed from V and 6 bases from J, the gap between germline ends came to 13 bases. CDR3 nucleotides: TGCGCCAGCAGCCTTCAGACTGCGTCCGGGGAGCTGTTTTTT. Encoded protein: CASSLQTASGELFF.

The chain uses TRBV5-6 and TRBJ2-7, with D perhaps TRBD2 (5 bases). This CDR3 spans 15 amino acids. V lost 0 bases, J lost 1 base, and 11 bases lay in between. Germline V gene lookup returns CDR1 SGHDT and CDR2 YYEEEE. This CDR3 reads CASSLVLWESYEQYF. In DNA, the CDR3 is TGTGCCAGCAGCTTGGTTTTGTGGGAGTCCTACGAGCAGTACTTC.

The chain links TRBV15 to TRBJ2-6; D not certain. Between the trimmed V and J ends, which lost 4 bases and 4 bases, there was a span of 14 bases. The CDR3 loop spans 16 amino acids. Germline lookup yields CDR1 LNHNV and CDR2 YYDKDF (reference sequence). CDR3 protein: CATSTQVPLGANVLTF. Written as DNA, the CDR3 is TGTGCCACCAGCACCCAAGTACCCTTGGGGGCCAACGTCCTGACTTTC.

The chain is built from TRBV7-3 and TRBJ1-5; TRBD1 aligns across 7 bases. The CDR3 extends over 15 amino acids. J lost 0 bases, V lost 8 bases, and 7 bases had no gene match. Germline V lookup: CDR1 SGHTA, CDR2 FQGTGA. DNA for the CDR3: TGTGCCAGCGGAGACTGGGACAGTAGCAATCAGCCCCAGCATTTT. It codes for CASGDWDSSNQPQHF.

The CDR3 loop reads CASIIRQGTYNEQFF. In DNA form, the CDR3 reads TGTGCCAGCATCATAAGACAGGGAACCTACAATGAGCAGTTCTTC. The chain recombines TRBV2 with TRBJ2-1; TRBD1 agrees at 7 bases. Germline V gene lookup returns CDR1 SNHLY and CDR2 FYNNEI. V shed 7 bases, J shed 2 bases, and the junction held 8 bases outside the gene matches. This CDR3 has 15 residues.

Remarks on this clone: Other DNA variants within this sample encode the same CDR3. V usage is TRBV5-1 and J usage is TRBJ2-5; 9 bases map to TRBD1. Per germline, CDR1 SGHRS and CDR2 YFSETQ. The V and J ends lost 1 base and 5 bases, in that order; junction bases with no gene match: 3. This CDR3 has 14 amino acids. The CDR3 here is CASSLRQGEETQYF. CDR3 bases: TGCGCCAGCAGCTTGAGACAGGGGGAGGAGACCCAGTACTTC.

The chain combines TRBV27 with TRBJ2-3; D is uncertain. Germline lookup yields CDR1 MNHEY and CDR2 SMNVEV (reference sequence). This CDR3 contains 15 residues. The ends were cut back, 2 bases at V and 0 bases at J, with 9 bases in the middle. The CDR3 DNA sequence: TGTGCCAGCAGTTTAGGAGTCGGAAGCACAGATACGCAGTATTTT. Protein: CASSLGVGSTDTQYF.

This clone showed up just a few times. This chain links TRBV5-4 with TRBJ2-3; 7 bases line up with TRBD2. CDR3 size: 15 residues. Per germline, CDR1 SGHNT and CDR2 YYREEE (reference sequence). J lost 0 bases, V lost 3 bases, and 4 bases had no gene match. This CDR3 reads CASSYGGTSTDTQYF. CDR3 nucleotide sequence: TGTGCCAGCAGCTACGGGGGGACTAGCACAGATACGCAGTATTTT.

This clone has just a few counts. The CDR3 region has the DNA TGCGCCAGCAGCTCGGGACAGCTTAATGAAAAACTGTTTTTT. Encoded protein: CASSSGQLNEKLFF. The chain is built from TRBV5-1 and TRBJ1-4, with 7 bases identical to TRBD1. Germline V gene sequence: CDR1 SGHRS, CDR2 YFSETQ. This CDR3 contains 14 residues. V gave up 3 bases and J gave up 4 bases; unmatched junction bases: 3.